The next 27 T cell receptor beta chains were all read from a single sample in a study of T cells in tumors after PD-1 blockade. The assay was immunoSEQ multiplex PCR, and TCRdb's table has in-frame clones only and misses some. Altogether around 1,800 clones are present, about 74% being singletons, with the ten largest covering 10% to 15%. The time point was: second of two pre-therapy site-matched biopsies around eight weeks apart. This specimen consisted of tumor tissue, obtained before anti-PD-1 treatment. These receptors came from a human donor with basal cell carcinoma.

CDR3 nucleotides: TGCGCCAGCAGCGATAGTACAGGGTTTAGTAATTCACCCCTCCACTTT. Protein: CASSDSTGFSNSPLHF. The rearrangement uses TRBV5-1 and TRBJ1-6; D perhaps matches TRBD1 (6 bases). Per the germline V gene, CDR1 is SGHRS and CDR2 is YFSETQ. Deletions cut 4 bases from V and 6 bases from J, with 17 bases between. The CDR3 has 16 amino acids.

The chain uses TRBV3-1 (or the pseudogene TRBV3-2) and TRBJ2-1; D may match TRBD1 or TRBD2 (5 bases each). The CDR3 sequence is 16 residues long. The germline V gene encodes CDR1 LGHDT and CDR2 YNNKEL (reference sequence). V was clipped by 1 base and J by 6 bases, with 16 bases between them. This chain's CDR3 is CASSQAAGFGGNEQFF. CDR3 bases: TGTGCCAGCAGCCAAGCCGCAGGGTTTGGAGGCAATGAGCAGTTCTTC.

J is TRBJ2-3 and V is TRBV6-4; TRBD2 matches at 14 bases. With 3 bases clipped from V and 5 bases from J, the junction kept 10 bases outside the gene matches. Germline CDR1 MRHNA, CDR2 SNTAGT. This CDR3 spans 18 amino acids. CDR3 region: CASSESGTSGGRGDTQYF. The CDR3 nucleotides are TGTGCCAGCAGTGAGTCCGGGACTAGCGGGGGAAGGGGAGATACGCAGTATTTT.

The chain uses TRBV5-6 and TRBJ2-5, with a weak D call TRBD2 (6 bases). From germline, CDR1 is SGHDT and CDR2 YYEEEE. The germline V and J ends were trimmed by 0 bases and 1 base, with 10 bases remaining between them. The CDR3 is 15 amino acids. In DNA form, the CDR3 reads TGTGCCAGCAGCTTGGCCGGCGGGATCCAAGAGACCCAGTACTTC. This sequence encodes CASSLAGGIQETQYF. The variable domain in full, with the rest retrieved from reference TRBV5-6 and TRBJ2-5, is DAGVTQSPTHLIKTRGQQVTLRCSPKSGHDTVSWYQQALGQGPQFIFQYYEEEERQRGNFPDRFSGHQFPNYSSELNVNALLLGDSALYLCASSLAGGIQETQYFGPGTRLLVL.

The genes are TRBV5-4 and TRBJ1-2; D is perhaps TRBD1 (5 bases). The germline gives CDR1 SGHNT, CDR2 YYREEE (reference sequence). The length of the CDR3 is 13 residues. The V gene lost 0 bases and the J gene lost 5 bases, with 8 bases spanning the gap. This CDR3 is CASSLEQEYGYTF. CDR3 nucleotide sequence: TGTGCCAGCAGCTTGGAACAGGAGTATGGCTACACCTTC.

The chain links TRBV5-6 to TRBJ2-7; TRBD1 aligns across 7 bases. The CDR3 sequence is 16 residues long. The ends lost 4 bases at V and 2 bases at J; junction bases unmatched: 12. CDR1 is SGHDT, CDR2 YYEEEE, per germline. Here the CDR3 reads CASSNLRDSLPYEQYF. CDR3 DNA: TGTGCCAGCAGCAATCTCCGGGACAGCTTACCCTACGAGCAGTACTTC.

The CDR3 is CASSLNEQFF. The CDR3, as DNA: TGTGCCAGCAGTTTGAATGAGCAGTTCTTC. The rearrangement uses TRBV25-1 and TRBJ2-1; D unresolved. The length of the CDR3 is 10 residues. The germline V gene has CDR1 MGHDK and CDR2 SYGVNS. Trimming shortened V by 5 bases and J by 7 bases, and 3 bases separated the two germline ends.

This rearrangement joins TRBV28 to TRBJ2-7; tentatively, D is TRBD1 (5 bases). The germline V and J ends were trimmed by 5 bases and 1 base, with 18 bases remaining between them. The CDR3 spans 16 residues. The germline V gene has CDR1 MDHEN and CDR2 SYDVKM. CDR3 in amino acids: CASSPLTWQGSYEQYF. The DNA for the CDR3 is TGTGCCAGCAGTCCCCTGACGTGGCAGGGTTCCTACGAGCAGTACTTC. Filled out from reference TRBV28 and TRBJ2-7, the complete variable domain reads DVKVTQSSRYLVKRTGEKVFLECVQDMDHENMFWYRQDPGLGLRLIYFSYDVKMKEKGDIPEGYSVSREKKERFSLILESASTNQTSMYLCASSPLTWQGSYEQYFGPGTRLTVT.

This clone appeared a single time. The chain uses TRBV11-2 and TRBJ2-5, with TRBD2 identical over 14 bases. The CDR3 has 18 residues. The germline V gene has CDR1 SGHAT and CDR2 FQNNGV. V gave up 7 bases and J gave up 0 bases; unmatched junction bases: 10. The CDR3 bases are TGTGCCAGCACCCCGGGACTAGCGGGGGTGGGCCACCAAGAGACCCAGTACTTC. Amino acid sequence: CASTPGLAGVGHQETQYF. Full variable domain (missing parts from reference TRBV11-2 and TRBJ2-5): EAGVAQSPRYKIIEKRQSVAFWCNPISGHATLYWYQQILGQGPKLLIQFQNNGVVDDSQLPKDRFSAERLKGVDSTLKIQPAKLEDSAVYLCASTPGLAGVGHQETQYFGPGTRLLVL.

This clone was seen only a few times. J is TRBJ2-7 and V is TRBV5-1; D is unclear. The V end lost 4 bases, the J end lost 9 bases, and 26 bases lay between the germline ends. The CDR3 totals 16 residues. Germline V CDR1 and CDR2: SGHRS, YFSETQ. The CDR3 sequence is CASSPRNRDFASGQYF. CDR3 DNA: TGCGCCAGCAGCCCAAGGAACCGCGACTTCGCTAGTGGGCAGTACTTC.

The chain employs TRBV6-6 and TRBJ2-1; D uncertain. V was trimmed by 8 bases and J by 8 bases, leaving 7 bases between them. The germline V gene encodes CDR1 MNHNY and CDR2 SVGAGI (reference sequence). The CDR3 sequence is 10 residues long. DNA for the CDR3: TGTGCCAGCGGCTCAGATGAGCAGTTCTTC. Its protein is CASGSDEQFF.

The chain joins TRBV4-1 to TRBJ2-4; 7 nucleotides line up with TRBD1. The germline gives CDR1 MGHRA, CDR2 YSYEKL. CDR3 length: 15 residues. The V and J ends lost 0 bases and 1 base, in that order; junction bases with no gene match: 0. CDR3 sequence: CASSQDRGAKNIQYF. The CDR3 nucleotides read TGCGCCAGCAGCCAAGACAGGGGGGCCAAAAACATTCAGTACTTC.

This CDR3 is CASSQQGTEAFF. CDR3 DNA: TGTGCCAGCTCGCAGCAGGGCACTGAAGCTTTCTTT. This chain connects TRBV18 to TRBJ1-1, with D possibly matching TRBD1 (5 bases). The length of the CDR3 is 12 residues. Germline V gene sequence: CDR1 KGHSH, CDR2 LQKENI. Trimming cost V 6 bases and J 4 bases, with 9 bases left between them.

The chain links TRBV5-1 to TRBJ2-7, with D maybe TRBD1 (6 bases). The CDR3 extends over 15 amino acids. Germline CDR1 SGHRS, CDR2 YFSETQ. The V end lost 1 base, the J end lost 0 bases, and 11 bases lay between the germline ends. The CDR3 loop is CASSLQGQTSYEQYF. The CDR3 region has the DNA TGCGCCAGCAGCTTGCAAGGACAGACCTCCTACGAGCAGTACTTC.

V and J are TRBV5-1 and TRBJ1-1; 7 bases map to TRBD1. Germline assignment: CDR1 SGHRS and CDR2 YFSETQ. Trimming at V came to 4 bases and at J to 2 bases, leaving 8 bases not matched to a gene. This CDR3 contains 15 residues. This CDR3 reads CASSVPGQRNTEAFF. CDR3 DNA sequence: TGCGCCAGCAGCGTCCCGGGACAGAGAAACACTGAAGCTTTCTTT.

V is TRBV21-1 and J is TRBJ1-5; the table's TRBD1 call for D was not verified on the DNA. TRBV21-1 is reported as a pseudogene. The CDR3 extends over 16 amino acids. The CDR3 is CASSNTRDSSNQPQHF. CDR3 bases: TGTGCCAGCAGCAATACGCGGGACAGTAGCAATCAGCCCCAGCATTTT.

V and J are TRBV13 and TRBJ2-1; tentatively, D is TRBD2 (5 bases). The germline V gene has CDR1 PRHDT and CDR2 FYEKMQ (reference sequence). This CDR3 is built from 18 residues. V was pared by 6 bases and J by 6 bases, with 27 bases between. CDR3 bases: TGTGCCAGCAGTTTAAGACCGTTAGCGAGCGTCCCGGGCAATGAGCAGTTCTTC. Amino acid sequence: CASSLRPLASVPGNEQFF.

This clone was observed once. This chain joins TRBV27 and TRBJ2-1; 8 bases match TRBD2. J gave up 5 bases and V 6 bases, and 6 bases lay outside the gene matches. The CDR3 runs to 14 residues. Germline CDR1 and CDR2: MNHEY and SMNVEV (reference sequence). CDR3 in amino acids: CASRPSGLNNEQFF. In nucleotides, the CDR3 is TGTGCCAGCAGACCTAGCGGGCTAAACAATGAGCAGTTCTTC.

The chain links TRBV11-1 to TRBJ2-7, with 8 bases that match TRBD1. V gave up 6 bases and J gave up 2 bases; unmatched junction bases: 3. Germline lookup yields CDR1 SGHAT and CDR2 FQDESV (reference sequence). This CDR3 contains 13 residues. The CDR3 loop reads CASRDRGTYEQYF. The CDR3 DNA follows: TGTGCCAGCAGAGACAGGGGAACCTACGAGCAGTACTTC.

The chain recombines TRBV19 with TRBJ2-7, with TRBD1 identical over 8 bases. The germline gives CDR1 LNHDA, CDR2 SQIVND (reference sequence). The CDR3 consists of 13 residues. Trimming cost V 4 bases and J 5 bases; bases outside gene matches: 4. CDR3 region: CASSKDRGHEQYF. As DNA, the CDR3 is TGTGCCAGTAGTAAAGACAGGGGCCACGAGCAGTACTTC. Full variable domain (rest looked up from reference TRBV19 and TRBJ2-7): DGGITQSPKYLFRKEGQNVTLSCEQNLNHDAMYWYRQDPGQGLRLIYYSQIVNDFQKGDIAEGYSVSREKKESFPLTVTSAQKNPTAFYLCASSKDRGHEQYFGPGTRLTVT.

V usage is TRBV19 and J usage is TRBJ2-7, with D possibly called TRBD1 or TRBD2 (5 bases each). Germline CDR1 reads LNHDA; CDR2 reads SQIVND (reference sequence). Trimming removed 3 bases at V and 8 bases at J, with 17 bases between. This CDR3 is built from 14 residues. The CDR3 sequence is CASSMRGETTKQYF. CDR3 coding DNA: TGTGCCAGTAGTATGCGAGGGGAGACTACGAAGCAGTACTTC.

The chain recombines TRBV7-9 with TRBJ2-1, with 8 bases matching TRBD2. V shed 2 bases and J 8 bases; nucleotides not matched to a gene: 5. Germline CDR1 reads SEHNR; CDR2 reads FQNEAQ (reference sequence). CDR3 length equals 14 residues. DNA of the CDR3: TGTGCCAGCAGCTTATACGGGGGGGCCGATGAGCAGTTCTTC. Its translation: CASSLYGGADEQFF. Complete variable domain (other parts from reference TRBV7-9 and TRBJ2-1): DTGVSQNPRHKITKRGQNVTFRCDPISEHNRLYWYRQTLGQGPEFLTYFQNEAQLEKSRLLSDRFSAERPKGSFSTLEIQRTEQGDSAMYLCASSLYGGADEQFFGPGTRLTVL.

In its sample, this clone was seen a few times. CDR3: CASSQAGGRDEAFF. CDR3 DNA: TGTGCCAGCAGCCAAGCGGGGGGGCGGGATGAAGCTTTCTTT. The chain recombines TRBV4-2 with TRBJ1-1, with a possible D match to TRBD1 (6 bases). The germline gives CDR1 LGHNA, CDR2 YNFKEQ. V gave up 1 base and J gave up 7 bases, with 13 bases separating them. The CDR3 has 14 amino acids.

The gene calls are TRBV7-2 and TRBJ2-2; TRBD2 agrees at 11 bases. The CDR3 length is 19 residues. V gave up 5 bases and J gave up 1 base; unmatched junction bases: 12. The germline V gene has CDR1 SGHTA and CDR2 FQGNSA. CDR3 bases: TGTGCCAGCAGCCACAACCGGCTAGCGGGGGGTCAGAACACCGGGGAGCTGTTTTTT. This codes for CASSHNRLAGGQNTGELFF.

V usage is TRBV5-5 and J usage is TRBJ2-1, with a possible D match to TRBD1 (8 bases). CDR1 and CDR2 (germline): SGHKS, YYEKEE (reference sequence). The CDR3 spans 18 residues. The ends were cut back, 0 bases at V and 1 base at J, with 17 bases in the middle. The CDR3 protein is CASSLDRGGFRSYNEQFF. Here the CDR3 DNA reads TGTGCCAGCAGCTTGGACAGGGGGGGTTTTAGATCCTACAATGAGCAGTTCTTC.

V and J are TRBV20-1 and TRBJ2-3; the D gene is possibly TRBD2 (5 bases). The V end was cut by 3 bases, the J end by 3 bases, with 10 bases between. CDR1 and CDR2 (germline): DFQATT, SNEGSKA (reference sequence). This CDR3 contains 13 residues. CDR3 region: CSASHGDTDTQYF. CDR3 DNA: TGCAGTGCTAGTCACGGGGATACAGATACGCAGTATTTT.

This clone was observed a single time. The rearrangement uses TRBV5-1 and TRBJ2-3, with 7 bases fitting TRBD1. The V gene end was trimmed by 0 bases and the J gene end by 0 bases; junction bases not matched to a gene: 4. The V gene's germline CDR1 is SGHRS and CDR2 YFSETQ. The CDR3 runs 16 residues. The CDR3 is CASSLEGGVSTDTQYF. The CDR3 nucleotides are TGCGCCAGCAGCTTGGAAGGGGGCGTCAGCACAGATACGCAGTATTTT.